These 30 T cell receptor beta chains were all obtained from the same sample, sequenced in a study of blood T cells in healthy people across ages. Then a second PCR, running about 6 to 12 cycles, was carried out with a sample-barcoded 5' primer and a J-beta primer mix. Via MiXCR, TCRdb re-called the 5' RACE reads, giving one row per CDR3 protein. The data hold roughly 500,000 distinct CDR3 sequences, with 27% observed a single time. Material: blood. These receptors all stem from a woman in her seventies in good health.

The chain couples TRBV5-4 to TRBJ2-5; D uncertain. The CDR3 has 14 amino acids. V gave up 1 base and J gave up 1 base, with 8 bases separating them. CDR1 SGHNT and CDR2 YYREEE come from the germline V gene (reference sequence). This CDR3 is CASSLQVRQETQYF. For the CDR3, the DNA is TGTGCCAGCAGCTTGCAGGTGCGCCAAGAGACCCAGTACTTC. The variable domain in full, completed from reference TRBV5-4 and TRBJ2-5, reads ETGVTQSPTHLIKTRGQQVTLRCSSQSGHNTVSWYQQALGQGPQFIFQYYREEENGRGNFPPRFSGLQFPNYSSELNVNALELDDSALYLCASSLQVRQETQYFGPGTRLLVL.

The chain joins TRBV27 to TRBJ1-5; tentatively, D is TRBD1 (5 bases). The CDR3 is made up of 15 amino acids. Germline assignment: CDR1 MNHEY and CDR2 SMNVEV (reference sequence). Trimming removed 3 bases at V and 10 bases at J, with 19 bases between. In nucleotides, the CDR3 is TGTGCCAGCAGTTTTGGAGGGGCCGCCGATCTCCCCCAGCATTTT. Protein product: CASSFGGAADLPQHF.

In this sample, this clonotype turned up a few times. V is TRBV29-1 and J is TRBJ2-7; D possibly corresponds to TRBD2 (6 bases). V lost 4 bases and J lost 5, with 18 bases in between. CDR1 is SQVTM, CDR2 ANQGSEA, per germline. The CDR3 runs 14 residues. Written as DNA, the CDR3 is TGCAGCGTTGTCCCCCTGGGGGGAAACGACGAGCAGTACTTC. This encodes CSVVPLGGNDEQYF.

V and J are TRBV29-1 and TRBJ1-2, with 7 bases that match TRBD1. The V gene's germline CDR1 is SQVTM and CDR2 ANQGSEA. The trim removed 5 bases at V and 0 bases at J, leaving 3 bases unmatched. The CDR3 is 13 residues long. CDR3 amino acids: CSVRQGTNYGYTF. The DNA for the CDR3 is TGCAGCGTTCGACAGGGAACTAACTATGGCTACACCTTC. The variable domain in full, with the rest retrieved from reference TRBV29-1 and TRBJ1-2, is SAVISQKPSRDICQRGTSLTIQCQVDSQVTMMFWYRQQPGQSLTLIATANQGSEATYESGFVIDKFPISRPNLTFSTLTVSNMSPEDSSIYLCSVRQGTNYGYTFGSGTRLTVV.

This clonotype has only a few counts. The chain joins TRBV10-3 to TRBJ1-2; no definite D call. This CDR3 comprises 13 residues. Germline V lookup: CDR1 ENHRY, CDR2 SYGVKD. Trimming left V 4 bases short and J 2 bases short, with 8 bases between. The CDR3 nucleotides are TGTGCCATCAGTGTCGGTGGGAACTATGGCTACACCTTC. This codes for CAISVGGNYGYTF.

This clonotype was counted at least ten times. The gene calls are TRBV7-2 and TRBJ2-7; D is possibly TRBD2 (7 bases). The CDR3 extends over 15 amino acids. Trimming shortened V by 0 bases and J by 2 bases, and 11 bases separated the two germline ends. Germline V gene sequence: CDR1 SGHTA, CDR2 FQGNSA. The CDR3 sequence is CASSLAGGLTYEQYF. In DNA, the CDR3 is TGTGCCAGCAGCTTAGCGGGGGGGCTCACCTACGAGCAGTACTTC. The full variable domain, with the rest looked up from reference TRBV7-2 and TRBJ2-7, is GAGVSQSPSNKVTEKGKDVELRCDPISGHTALYWYRQSLGQGLEFLIYFQGNSAPDKSGLPSDRFSAERTGGSVSTLTIQRTQQEDSAVYLCASSLAGGLTYEQYFGPGTRLTVT.

This clonotype was counted a few times. One end of the junction fails to match germline, which may point to a read error. The DNA for the CDR3 is TGTGCCAGCAGCTTAGCGCAGACAGGGCAAACTAATGAAGAACTGTTTTTT. It codes for CASSLAQTGQTNEELFF. The chain links TRBV7-9 to TRBJ1-4; TRBD1 matches at 7 bases. This CDR3 comprises 17 residues. Germline V gene data show CDR1 as SEHNR and CDR2 as FQNEAQ (reference sequence).

This clonotype was seen ten or more times. The chain employs TRBV4-3 and TRBJ1-4, with TRBD1 as a possible D gene (6 bases). The germline V and J ends were trimmed by 0 bases and 8 bases, with 19 bases remaining between them. The length of the CDR3 is 17 residues. Germline lookup yields CDR1 LGHNA and CDR2 YSLEER. CDR3 nucleotides: TGCGCCAGCAGCCAAGATGACCCGACAGGCTATTTGGAAAAACTGTTTTTT. This gives the protein CASSQDDPTGYLEKLFF.

The chain joins TRBV4-3 to TRBJ1-1, with D possibly being TRBD1 (5 bases). V lost 0 bases to trimming and J lost 1 base, with 12 bases between them. The CDR3 runs 16 residues. Germline CDR1 reads LGHNA; CDR2 reads YSLEER. In nucleotides, the CDR3 is TGCGCCAGCAGCCAAGAGGCTAACAGGAGGAACACTGAAGCTTTCTTT. It is translated as CASSQEANRRNTEAFF.

The V gene is TRBV12-3 or TRBV12-4, the J gene TRBJ2-6; 7 bases align to TRBD1. This CDR3 spans 16 amino acids. With 6 bases clipped from V and 2 bases from J, the junction kept 7 bases outside the gene matches. In nucleotides, the CDR3 is TGTGCCAGCAGGCAGGGGGTGAGGGCTGGGGCCAACGTCCTGACTTTC. It encodes CASRQGVRAGANVLTF.

The chain links TRBV7-9 to TRBJ2-5; possibly TRBD1 or TRBD2 for D (5 bases each). There are 15 residues in the CDR3. Trimming stripped 2 bases from V and 5 bases from J, with 15 bases between. Germline CDR1 reads SEHNR; CDR2 reads FQNEAQ (reference sequence). In nucleotides, the CDR3 is TGTGCCAGCAGCTTAACAGGAGAGGGGCGGGAGACCCAGTACTTC. It specifies CASSLTGEGRETQYF.

This sequence joins TRBV13 and TRBJ1-4; possible D gene TRBD1, 5 bases. CDR3 length equals 14 residues. The V gene's germline CDR1 is PRHDT and CDR2 FYEKMQ (reference sequence). The germline V and J ends were trimmed by 3 bases and 8 bases, with 13 bases remaining between them. The CDR3 protein is CASSFDGRGEKLFF. CDR3 coding DNA: TGTGCCAGCAGCTTTGACGGACGGGGGGAAAAACTGTTTTTT.

This chain connects TRBV5-1 to TRBJ2-1; 10 bases are shared with TRBD2. The J segment lost 4 bases and the V segment lost 0 bases, leaving 10 bases of the junction unmatched. CDR1 is SGHRS, CDR2 YFSETQ, per germline. This CDR3 comprises 18 residues. Written as DNA, the CDR3 is TGCGCCAGCAGCTTGGGATGGGCTAGCGGGGGCCGATACAATGAGCAGTTCTTC. Its protein is CASSLGWASGGRYNEQFF.

The chain is built from TRBV5-1 and TRBJ1-2, with 10 bases that match TRBD1. The CDR3 extends over 17 amino acids. Germline assignment: CDR1 SGHRS and CDR2 YFSETQ. J gave up 7 bases and V 0 bases, and 12 bases lay outside the gene matches. The DNA for the CDR3 is TGCGCCAGCAGCTTGGCACGCCGGGACAGGGGCGGCATTGGCTACACCTTC. The encoded protein is CASSLARRDRGGIGYTF.

This clonotype appeared many times. The V call is TRBV7-3, the J call TRBJ2-5; 10 nucleotides match TRBD1. The germline V gene has CDR1 SGHTA and CDR2 FQGTGA. The CDR3 runs to 14 residues. Trimming cost V 2 bases and J 5 bases; bases outside gene matches: 2. The CDR3 DNA sequence: TGTGCCAGCAGCTTAGGACAGGGGGACGAGACCCAGTACTTC. Residues: CASSLGQGDETQYF.

This clonotype was seen many times. The V call is TRBV7-2, the J call TRBJ2-5; D remains ambiguous. Between the trimmed V and J ends, which lost 2 bases and 5 bases, there was a span of 3 bases. This CDR3 comprises 11 residues. From germline, CDR1 is SGHTA and CDR2 FQGNSA. CDR3 residues: CASSLFETQYF. As DNA, the CDR3 is TGTGCCAGCAGCTTATTTGAGACCCAGTACTTC.

J is TRBJ2-3 and V is TRBV6-2 or TRBV6-3; 12 bases match TRBD2. This CDR3 spans 15 amino acids. The germline gives CDR1 MNHEY, CDR2 SVGEGT. The trim removed 5 bases at V and 3 bases at J, leaving 3 bases unmatched. The chain's CDR3 is CASSRLAGVTDTQYF. The CDR3 region has the DNA TGTGCCAGCAGTAGACTAGCGGGGGTAACAGATACGCAGTATTTT.

To note about this clonotype: Compared with germline, one end of the junction differs, possibly owing to a read error. This chain uses TRBV11-1 with TRBJ2-1; D is undetermined. This CDR3 has 15 amino acids. CDR1 SGHAT and CDR2 FQDESV come from the germline V gene (reference sequence). CDR3 in DNA: TGTGCCAGCAGTTTCTCGCCTCTCTCCTACAATGAGCAGTCCTTC. This sequence encodes CASSFSPLSYNEQSF.

This clonotype was picked up a small number of times. This chain links TRBV3-1 with TRBJ1-6; D call uncertain. CDR3 length equals 16 residues. The germline V gene encodes CDR1 LGHDT and CDR2 YNNKEL (reference sequence). V was cut by 4 bases and J by 0 bases, with 10 bases left in between. The CDR3 DNA reads TGTGCCAGCAGCCTACAAGGGAGCTCCTATAATTCACCCCTCCACTTT. Protein product: CASSLQGSSYNSPLHF.

The chain joins TRBV12-3 or TRBV12-4 to TRBJ2-2; a weak D match, TRBD1 (5 bases). V gave up 5 bases and J gave up 0 bases, with 13 bases separating them. The CDR3 spans 16 residues. The CDR3 region is CASSRQSLTNTGELFF. For the CDR3, the DNA is TGTGCCAGCAGTCGACAGAGCCTGACGAACACCGGGGAGCTGTTTTTT.

The chain is built from TRBV7-2 and TRBJ2-5; unclear D gene. Trimming stripped 1 base from V and 6 bases from J, with 6 bases between. The CDR3 sequence is 12 residues long. Per germline, CDR1 SGHTA and CDR2 FQGNSA. CDR3 DNA sequence: TGTGCCAGCAGCTTAGTTCTGCAGACCCAGTACTTC. It is translated as CASSLVLQTQYF.

V gene TRBV9 combines with J gene TRBJ1-4; a possible D gene is TRBD1 (5 bases). CDR1 SGDLS and CDR2 YYNGEE come from the germline V gene. The CDR3 spans 13 residues. Trimming took 3 bases from V and 6 from J, leaving 9 bases between them. The CDR3 DNA is TGTGCCAGCAGCGCGGGACGAGATGAAAAACTGTTTTTT. The encoded protein is CASSAGRDEKLFF.

This clonotype was detected only a few times. One end of the junction varies from germline; a read error may be responsible. The J gene is TRBJ2-4, the V gene TRBV7-2; D unresolved. Germline CDR1 reads SGHTA; CDR2 reads FQGNSA. The CDR3 covers 14 residues. The CDR3 spells CAGSLGPTGNIQYF. The CDR3, as DNA: TGTGCCGGCAGCTTAGGCCCCACGGGAAACATTCAGTACTTC.

The chain links TRBV19 to TRBJ2-3, with D maybe TRBD1 (6 bases). The ends were cut back, 3 bases at V and 1 base at J, with 17 bases in the middle. The CDR3 runs to 17 residues. Germline values: CDR1 LNHDA, CDR2 SQIVND (reference sequence). CDR3 region: CASSILYAQGRTDTQYF. CDR3 nucleotide sequence: TGTGCCAGTAGTATTTTATATGCCCAGGGGCGCACAGATACGCAGTATTTT. Together with reference TRBV19 and TRBJ2-3, the CDR3 gives the full variable domain: DGGITQSPKYLFRKEGQNVTLSCEQNLNHDAMYWYRQDPGQGLRLIYYSQIVNDFQKGDIAEGYSVSREKKESFPLTVTSAQKNPTAFYLCASSILYAQGRTDTQYFGPGTRLTVL.

There are a few counts of this clonotype. The CDR3 reads CASSLNQGARGSPLHF. In DNA, the CDR3 is TGCGCCAGCAGCTTGAATCAGGGGGCAAGGGGTTCACCCCTCCACTTT. The chain combines TRBV5-1 with TRBJ1-6, with 8 bases that match TRBD1. This CDR3 contains 16 residues. Looked up from germline, CDR1 is SGHRS and CDR2 is YFSETQ. V was pared by 1 base and J by 9 bases, with 9 bases of the junction left unmatched.

This clonotype was seen ten or more times. The chain links TRBV4-1 to TRBJ1-2; 8 bases are a match to TRBD1. CDR3 length: 15 residues. V dropped 1 base and J dropped 0; count of bases not matched to a gene: 1. Germline V lookup: CDR1 MGHRA, CDR2 YSYEKL. The CDR3 nucleotides are TGCGCCAGCAGCCAAGCGGGACAGGCTAACTATGGCTACACCTTC. Translation: CASSQAGQANYGYTF.

The rearrangement uses TRBV21-1 and TRBJ2-3; the table gives TRBD1 as D, unverified against the DNA. TRBV21-1 is noted as a pseudogene. The CDR3 loop spans 15 amino acids. The CDR3 DNA reads TGTGCCAGCAGCACCCGGGCATATAACACAGATACGCAGTATTTT. Its protein product is CASSTRAYNTDTQYF.

This clonotype was detected a few times. The gene calls are TRBV28 and TRBJ1-3; D is undetermined. The CDR3 is 15 amino acids. With 7 bases removed from V and 0 bases from J, the gap between germline ends came to 13 bases. Germline V lookup: CDR1 MDHEN, CDR2 SYDVKM. The CDR3 nucleotides are TGTGCCAGCACCCTAAGTCGGGTCTCTGGAAACACCATATATTTT. As protein: CASTLSRVSGNTIYF. The entire variable domain, with the rest obtained from reference TRBV28 and TRBJ1-3, is as follows: DVKVTQSSRYLVKRTGEKVFLECVQDMDHENMFWYRQDPGLGLRLIYFSYDVKMKEKGDIPEGYSVSREKKERFSLILESASTNQTSMYLCASTLSRVSGNTIYFGEGSWLTVV.

The gene calls are TRBV4-2 and TRBJ1-4, with 7 bases identical to TRBD1. Germline V lookup: CDR1 LGHNA, CDR2 YNFKEQ. This CDR3 contains 17 residues. V trimming: 1 base; J trimming: 4 bases; junction bases outside the gene matches: 9. For the CDR3, the DNA is TGTGCCAGCAGCCAAGGACGTGGGACAGTTATTAATGAAAAACTGTTTTTT. This translates into CASSQGRGTVINEKLFF.

This clonotype appeared a few times. This sequence joins TRBV7-2 and TRBJ1-5, with 10 bases that match TRBD1. Germline V gene lookup returns CDR1 SGHTA and CDR2 FQGNSA. The length of the CDR3 is 17 residues. Germline trimming cut 3 bases from V and 9 bases from J; bases unmatched to any gene: 14. Here the CDR3 DNA reads TGTGCCAGCAGCTTCCAGAGCCCGGGACAGGGGCTTTGGCCCCAGCATTTT. Amino acid sequence: CASSFQSPGQGLWPQHF.